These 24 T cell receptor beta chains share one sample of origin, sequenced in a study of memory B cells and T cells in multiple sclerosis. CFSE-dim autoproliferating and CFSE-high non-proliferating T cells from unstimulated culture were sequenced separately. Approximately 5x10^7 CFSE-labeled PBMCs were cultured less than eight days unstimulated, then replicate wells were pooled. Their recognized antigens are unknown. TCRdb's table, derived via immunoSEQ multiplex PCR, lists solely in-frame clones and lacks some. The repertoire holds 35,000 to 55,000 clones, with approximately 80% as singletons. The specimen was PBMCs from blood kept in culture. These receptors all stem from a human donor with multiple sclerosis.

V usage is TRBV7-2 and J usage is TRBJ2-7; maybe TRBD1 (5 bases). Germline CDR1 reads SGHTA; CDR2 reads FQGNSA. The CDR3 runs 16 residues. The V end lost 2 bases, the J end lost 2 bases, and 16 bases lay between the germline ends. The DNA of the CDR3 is TGTGCCAGCAGCTTATCAGGGTTTAACGTAGCCTACGAGCAGTACTTC. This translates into CASSLSGFNVAYEQYF.

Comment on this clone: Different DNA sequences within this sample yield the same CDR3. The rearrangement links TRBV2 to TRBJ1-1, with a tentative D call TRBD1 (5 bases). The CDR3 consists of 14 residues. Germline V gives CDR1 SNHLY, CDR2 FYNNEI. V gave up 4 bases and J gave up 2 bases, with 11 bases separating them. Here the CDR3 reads CASSVKGDNTEAFF. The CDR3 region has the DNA TGTGCCAGCAGTGTCAAAGGGGATAACACTGAAGCTTTCTTT.

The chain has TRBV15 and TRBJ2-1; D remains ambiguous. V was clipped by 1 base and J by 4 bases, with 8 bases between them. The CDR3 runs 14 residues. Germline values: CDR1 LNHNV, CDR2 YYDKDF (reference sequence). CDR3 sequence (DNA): TGTGCCACCAGCAGAGCGGTAGGATACAATGAGCAGTTCTTC. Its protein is CATSRAVGYNEQFF.

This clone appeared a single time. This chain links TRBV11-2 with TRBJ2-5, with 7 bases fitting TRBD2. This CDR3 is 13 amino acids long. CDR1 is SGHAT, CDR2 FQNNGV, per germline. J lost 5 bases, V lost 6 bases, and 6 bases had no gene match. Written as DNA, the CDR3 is TGTGCCAGCAGAAGACTAGCTCGGGAGACCCAGTACTTC. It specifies CASRRLARETQYF.

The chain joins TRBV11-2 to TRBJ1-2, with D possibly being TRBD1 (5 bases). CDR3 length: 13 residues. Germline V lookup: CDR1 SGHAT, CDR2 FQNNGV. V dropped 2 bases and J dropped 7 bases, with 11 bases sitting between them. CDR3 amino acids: CASSLRQGGGYTF. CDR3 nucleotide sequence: TGTGCCAGCAGCTTAAGGCAGGGCGGTGGCTACACCTTC.

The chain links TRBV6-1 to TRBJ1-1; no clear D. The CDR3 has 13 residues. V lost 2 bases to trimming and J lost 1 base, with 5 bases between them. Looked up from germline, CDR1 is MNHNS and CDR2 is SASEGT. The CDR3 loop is CASSEYQNTEAFF. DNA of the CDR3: TGTGCCAGCAGTGAATACCAGAACACTGAAGCTTTCTTT.

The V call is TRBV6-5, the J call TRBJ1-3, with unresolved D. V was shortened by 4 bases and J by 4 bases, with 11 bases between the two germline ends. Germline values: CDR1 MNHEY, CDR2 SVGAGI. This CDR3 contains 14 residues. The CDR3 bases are TGTGCCAGCAGTTCCACTCACTCCGGAAACACCATATATTTT. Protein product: CASSSTHSGNTIYF.

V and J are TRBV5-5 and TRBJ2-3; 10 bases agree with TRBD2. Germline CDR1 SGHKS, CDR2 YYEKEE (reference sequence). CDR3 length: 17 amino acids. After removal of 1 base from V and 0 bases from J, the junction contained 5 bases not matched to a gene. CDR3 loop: CASSLFSGGTSTDTQYF. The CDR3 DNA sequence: TGTGCCAGCAGCTTGTTTAGCGGGGGGACTAGCACAGATACGCAGTATTTT.

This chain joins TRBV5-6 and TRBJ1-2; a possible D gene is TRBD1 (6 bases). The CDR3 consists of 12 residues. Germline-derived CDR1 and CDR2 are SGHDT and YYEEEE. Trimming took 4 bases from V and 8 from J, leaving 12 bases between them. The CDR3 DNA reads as TGTGCCAGCAGCATAACAGGGATAGGCTACACCTTC. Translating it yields CASSITGIGYTF.

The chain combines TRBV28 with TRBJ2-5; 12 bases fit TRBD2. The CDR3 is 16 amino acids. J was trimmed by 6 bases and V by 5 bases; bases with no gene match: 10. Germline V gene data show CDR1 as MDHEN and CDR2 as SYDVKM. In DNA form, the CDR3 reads TGTGCCAGCAGTGCCCTAGCGGGGGGGCCTGGAAAGACCCAGTACTTC. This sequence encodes CASSALAGGPGKTQYF. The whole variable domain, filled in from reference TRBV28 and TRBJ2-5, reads DVKVTQSSRYLVKRTGEKVFLECVQDMDHENMFWYRQDPGLGLRLIYFSYDVKMKEKGDIPEGYSVSREKKERFSLILESASTNQTSMYLCASSALAGGPGKTQYFGPGTRLLVL.

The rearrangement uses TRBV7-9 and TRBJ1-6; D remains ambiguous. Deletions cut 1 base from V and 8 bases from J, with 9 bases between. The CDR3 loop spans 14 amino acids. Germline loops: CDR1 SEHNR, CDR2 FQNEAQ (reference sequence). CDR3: CASSLERIDSPLHF. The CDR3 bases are TGTGCCAGCAGCTTAGAACGGATTGATTCACCCCTCCACTTT.

The CDR3 spells CASSRTAGLEFTDTQYF. The CDR3 DNA is TGTGCCAGCAGCCGGACGGCGGGACTAGAGTTCACAGATACGCAGTATTTT. The chain carries TRBV5-4 and TRBJ2-3; 8 bases agree with TRBD2. V shed 4 bases and J 2 bases; nucleotides not matched to a gene: 12. In germline, CDR1 is SGHNT, CDR2 YYREEE (reference sequence). The CDR3 loop spans 17 amino acids.

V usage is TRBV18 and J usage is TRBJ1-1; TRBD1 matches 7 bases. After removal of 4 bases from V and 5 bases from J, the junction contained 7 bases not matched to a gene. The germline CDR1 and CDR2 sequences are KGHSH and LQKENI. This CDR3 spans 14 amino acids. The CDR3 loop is CASSLGGGVTEAFF. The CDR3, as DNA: TGTGCCAGCTCACTAGGAGGGGGCGTGACTGAAGCTTTCTTT.

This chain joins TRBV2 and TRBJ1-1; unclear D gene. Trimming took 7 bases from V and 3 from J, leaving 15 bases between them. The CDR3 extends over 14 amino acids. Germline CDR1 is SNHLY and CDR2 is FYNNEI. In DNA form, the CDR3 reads TGTGCCAGCATTTCGATCCCTAGGGACACTGAAGCTTTCTTT. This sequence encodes CASISIPRDTEAFF.

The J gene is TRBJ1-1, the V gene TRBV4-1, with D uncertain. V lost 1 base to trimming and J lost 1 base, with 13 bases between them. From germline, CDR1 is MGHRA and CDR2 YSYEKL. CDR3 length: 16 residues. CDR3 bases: TGCGCCAGCAGCCAAGCGCTAAACGCCGGGAACACTGAAGCTTTCTTT. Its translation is CASSQALNAGNTEAFF.

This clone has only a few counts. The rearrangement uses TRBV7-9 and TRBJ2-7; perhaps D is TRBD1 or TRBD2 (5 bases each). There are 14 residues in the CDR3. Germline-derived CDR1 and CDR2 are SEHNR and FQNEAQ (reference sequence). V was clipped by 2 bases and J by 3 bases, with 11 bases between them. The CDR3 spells CASSLRGQSYEQYF. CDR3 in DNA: TGTGCCAGCAGCTTACGGGGCCAGAGCTACGAGCAGTACTTC.

The CDR3 reads CSARRDTEAFF. For the CDR3, the DNA is TGCAGTGCCCGCAGGGACACTGAAGCTTTCTTT. J is TRBJ1-1 and V is TRBV20-1, with D possibly matching TRBD1 (5 bases). The V end lost 6 bases, the J end lost 3 bases, and 8 bases lay between the germline ends. The CDR3 consists of 11 residues. Germline V gene data show CDR1 as DFQATT and CDR2 as SNEGSKA (reference sequence).

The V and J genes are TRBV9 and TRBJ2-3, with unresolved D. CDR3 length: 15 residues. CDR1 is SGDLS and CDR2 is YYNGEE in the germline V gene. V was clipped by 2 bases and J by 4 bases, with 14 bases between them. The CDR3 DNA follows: TGTGCCAGCAGCGTCCAACCCAGCCAGGCAGATACGCAGTATTTT. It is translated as CASSVQPSQADTQYF.

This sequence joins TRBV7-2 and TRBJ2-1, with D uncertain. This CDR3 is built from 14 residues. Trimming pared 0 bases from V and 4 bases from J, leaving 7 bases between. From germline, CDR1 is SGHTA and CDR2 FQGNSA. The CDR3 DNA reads TGTGCCAGCAGCTTAGCGCGCAGGTACAATGAGCAGTTCTTC. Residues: CASSLARRYNEQFF.

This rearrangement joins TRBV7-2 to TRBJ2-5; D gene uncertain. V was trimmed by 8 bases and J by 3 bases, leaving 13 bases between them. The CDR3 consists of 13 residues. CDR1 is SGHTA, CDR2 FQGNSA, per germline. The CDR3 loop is CASLVRRKETQYF. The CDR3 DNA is TGTGCCAGCCTTGTGCGCAGAAAAGAGACCCAGTACTTC.

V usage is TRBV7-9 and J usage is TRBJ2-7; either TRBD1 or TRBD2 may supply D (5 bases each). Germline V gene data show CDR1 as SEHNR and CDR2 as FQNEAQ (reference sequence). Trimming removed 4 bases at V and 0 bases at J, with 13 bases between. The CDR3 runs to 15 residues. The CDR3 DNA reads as TGTGCCAGCAGCTCGTACCGGGACGGCTCCTACGAGCAGTACTTC. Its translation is CASSSYRDGSYEQYF.

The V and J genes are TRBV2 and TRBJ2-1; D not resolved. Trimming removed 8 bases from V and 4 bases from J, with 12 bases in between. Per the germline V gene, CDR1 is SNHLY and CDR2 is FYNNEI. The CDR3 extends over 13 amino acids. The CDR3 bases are TGTGCCAGCGCGCAACAGTCGTACAATGAGCAGTTCTTC. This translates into CASAQQSYNEQFF.

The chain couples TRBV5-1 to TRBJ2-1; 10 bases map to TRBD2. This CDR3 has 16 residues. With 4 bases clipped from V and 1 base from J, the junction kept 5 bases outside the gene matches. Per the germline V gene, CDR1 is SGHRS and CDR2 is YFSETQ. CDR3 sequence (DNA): TGCGCCAGCAGCGGCGTACTAGCGGGATCCTACAATGAGCAGTTCTTC. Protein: CASSGVLAGSYNEQFF.

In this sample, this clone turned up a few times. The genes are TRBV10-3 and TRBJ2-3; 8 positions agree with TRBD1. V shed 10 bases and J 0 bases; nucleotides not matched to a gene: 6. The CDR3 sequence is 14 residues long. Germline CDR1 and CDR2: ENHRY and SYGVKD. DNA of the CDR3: TGTGCCACCAGGACAGGGACTAGCACAGATACGCAGTATTTT. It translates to CATRTGTSTDTQYF.